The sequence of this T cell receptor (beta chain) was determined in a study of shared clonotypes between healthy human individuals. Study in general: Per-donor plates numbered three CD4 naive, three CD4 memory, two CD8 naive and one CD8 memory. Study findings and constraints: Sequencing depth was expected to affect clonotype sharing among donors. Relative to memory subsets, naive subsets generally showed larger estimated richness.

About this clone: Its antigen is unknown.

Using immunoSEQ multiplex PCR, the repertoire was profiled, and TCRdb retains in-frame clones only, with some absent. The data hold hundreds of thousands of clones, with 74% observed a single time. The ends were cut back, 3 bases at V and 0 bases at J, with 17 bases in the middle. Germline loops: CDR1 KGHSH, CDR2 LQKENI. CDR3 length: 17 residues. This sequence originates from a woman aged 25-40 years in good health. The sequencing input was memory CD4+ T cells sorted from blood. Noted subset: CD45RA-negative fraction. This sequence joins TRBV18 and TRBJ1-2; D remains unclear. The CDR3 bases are TGTGCCAGCTCACCCACGGGAAATTACCCGTCTAACTATGGCTACACCTTC. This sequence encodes CASSPTGNYPSNYGYTF.